These 30 T cell receptor beta chains share one sample of origin, sequenced in a study of blood T cell repertoires in COVID-19. Using immunoSEQ multiplex PCR, the repertoire was profiled, and TCRdb retains in-frame clones only, with some absent. The table has around 130,000 clones, 65% to 90% seen once. The sample taken for sequencing was PBMCs or T cells enriched from blood (not recorded which). The receptors here all came from a woman between 50 and 59 years old who had recovered from COVID-19.

V usage is TRBV5-1 and J usage is TRBJ1-4; TRBD1 agrees at 7 bases. This CDR3 is 14 amino acids long. Trimming at V came to 4 bases and at J to 8 bases, leaving 8 bases not matched to a gene. Germline V lookup: CDR1 SGHRS, CDR2 YFSETQ. This CDR3 is CASSNRGEGEKLFF. CDR3 coding DNA: TGCGCCAGCAGCAACAGGGGTGAGGGGGAAAAACTGTTTTTT.

The V call is TRBV20-1, the J call TRBJ2-7; tentatively, D is TRBD2 (6 bases). Germline V lookup: CDR1 DFQATT, CDR2 SNEGSKA (reference sequence). The CDR3 spans 11 residues. The CDR3 sequence: CSLSPGDEQYF. The CDR3 coding sequence is TGCAGCCTGTCCCCGGGGGACGAGCAGTACTTC.

This chain joins TRBV19 and TRBJ1-1, with 8 bases lining up with TRBD1. There are 15 residues in the CDR3. Germline loops: CDR1 LNHDA, CDR2 SQIVND (reference sequence). V trimming: 5 bases; J trimming: 4 bases; junction bases outside the gene matches: 9. The CDR3 DNA reads as TGTGCCAGTAGTCCTTGGACAGGGAGGGTCACTGAAGCTTTCTTT. Residues: CASSPWTGRVTEAFF.

V usage is TRBV4-1 and J usage is TRBJ1-5; 8 nucleotides line up with TRBD1. Germline CDR1 MGHRA, CDR2 YSYEKL. The CDR3 has 15 residues. The J segment lost 0 bases and the V segment lost 6 bases, leaving 4 bases of the junction unmatched. CDR3 sequence: CASRLGQGSNQPQHF. The CDR3 DNA follows: TGCGCCAGCAGACTAGGACAGGGTAGCAATCAGCCCCAGCATTTT.

This clone appeared a single time. The chain recombines TRBV19 with TRBJ1-4; D is undetermined. Trimming pared 1 base from V and 11 bases from J, leaving 11 bases between. Germline V gene lookup returns CDR1 LNHDA and CDR2 SQIVND (reference sequence). The CDR3 is 13 amino acids. CDR3 DNA sequence: TGTGCCAGTAGTATAGCCGGGGAAGGGAAACTGTTTTTT. This encodes CASSIAGEGKLFF.

This clone was seen just once. The V gene is TRBV13, the J gene TRBJ2-7; D gene unclear. V lost 0 bases, J lost 5 bases, and 8 bases lay in between. CDR1 and CDR2 (germline): PRHDT, FYEKMQ (reference sequence). The CDR3 runs 13 residues. In nucleotides, the CDR3 is TGTGCCAGCAGCTTAGGCCGTTATGACGAGCAGTACTTC. Protein: CASSLGRYDEQYF.

This clone was seen just once. The gene calls are TRBV29-1 and TRBJ2-7, with TRBD1 identical over 11 bases. Germline assignment: CDR1 SQVTM and CDR2 ANQGSEA. The CDR3 has 16 amino acids. V trimming: 2 bases; J trimming: 2 bases; junction bases outside the gene matches: 8. The CDR3 bases are TGCAGCGTTGAAATCGTAGGGACAGGGGGGACCTACGAGCAGTACTTC. Translating it yields CSVEIVGTGGTYEQYF.

V usage is TRBV13 and J usage is TRBJ2-6; 9 nucleotides match TRBD2. Trimming cost V 5 bases and J 0 bases; bases outside gene matches: 5. The CDR3 is 17 amino acids. Germline-derived CDR1 and CDR2 are PRHDT and FYEKMQ (reference sequence). The CDR3 coding sequence is TGTGCCAGCAGCACTAGCGGGCCTAGCTCTGGGGCCAACGTCCTGACTTTC. Encoded protein: CASSTSGPSSGANVLTF.

V usage is TRBV7-2 and J usage is TRBJ1-5; D ambiguous. CDR3 length: 14 amino acids. Germline assignment: CDR1 SGHTA and CDR2 FQGNSA. Deletions cut 5 bases from V and 0 bases from J, with 8 bases between. DNA for the CDR3: TGTGCCAGCAGCCAGGACTCTAGCAATCAGCCCCAGCATTTT. Translating gives CASSQDSSNQPQHF.

This sequence joins TRBV7-9 and TRBJ1-5; a possible D gene is TRBD1 (5 bases). Germline lookup yields CDR1 SEHNR and CDR2 FQNEAQ (reference sequence). The CDR3 runs 12 residues. Trimming removed 1 base at V and 7 bases at J, with 5 bases between. The CDR3 region is CASSLGGQPQHF. As DNA, the CDR3 is TGTGCCAGCAGCTTAGGGGGCCAGCCCCAGCATTTT.

V is TRBV7-8 and J is TRBJ2-2; tentatively, D is TRBD2 (7 bases). This CDR3 contains 15 residues. V was cut by 8 bases and J by 4 bases, with 17 bases left in between. The germline V gene encodes CDR1 SGHVS and CDR2 FQNEAQ. CDR3 loop: CASQEGGVSTGELFF. CDR3 nucleotide sequence: TGTGCCAGCCAAGAAGGGGGGGTCAGCACCGGGGAGCTGTTTTTT.

The chain couples TRBV18 to TRBJ1-5; possible D gene TRBD1, 6 bases. The CDR3 has 15 amino acids. Germline CDR1 and CDR2: KGHSH and LQKENI. Trimming pared 3 bases from V and 1 base from J, leaving 10 bases between. The CDR3 loop reads CASSPDRPSNQPQHF. The CDR3 DNA is TGTGCCAGCTCACCGGACAGACCAAGCAATCAGCCCCAGCATTTT. Complete variable domain (other parts from reference TRBV18 and TRBJ1-5): NAGVMQNPRHLVRRRGQEARLRCSPMKGHSHVYWYRQLPEEGLKFMVYLQKENIIDESGMPKERFSAEFPKEGPSILRIQQVVRGDSAAYFCASSPDRPSNQPQHFGDGTRLSIL.

The rearrangement joins TRBV11-1 to TRBJ2-6; D not certain. The CDR3 has 14 amino acids. V dropped 4 bases and J dropped 0 bases, with 4 bases sitting between them. CDR1 is SGHAT, CDR2 FQDESV, per germline (reference sequence). CDR3 DNA: TGTGCCAGCAGCTCCAGCTCTGGGGCCAACGTCCTGACTTTC. This translates into CASSSSSGANVLTF.

V usage is TRBV12-5 and J usage is TRBJ1-1, with 9 bases aligning to TRBD1. Unmatched junction bases numbered 11, after V lost 4 bases and J lost 5 bases. The CDR3 sequence is 16 residues long. Per the germline V gene, CDR1 is LGHNT and CDR2 is FRNRAP. CDR3 residues: CASGSGTGSPGTEAFF. The CDR3 nucleotides are TGTGCTAGTGGTTCCGGGACAGGGAGTCCGGGGACTGAAGCTTTCTTT.

This chain uses TRBV29-1 with TRBJ2-3, with a tentative D call TRBD2 (6 bases). The germline CDR1 and CDR2 sequences are SQVTM and ANQGSEA. This CDR3 is 14 amino acids long. The V and J ends lost 6 bases and 1 base respectively, with 14 bases between them. The DNA for the CDR3 is TGCAGCGTGGGAACCGGGACTCGCACAGATACGCAGTATTTT. Protein product: CSVGTGTRTDTQYF.

The chain carries TRBV14 and TRBJ2-3; perhaps TRBD2 as D (5 bases). The CDR3 is 15 residues long. Germline V gene sequence: CDR1 SGHDN, CDR2 FVKESK. V was pared by 1 base and J by 5 bases, with 13 bases between. DNA of the CDR3: TGTGCCAGCAGCCAAGCTAGGTCCCGGGGAGATACGCAGTATTTT. Protein: CASSQARSRGDTQYF.

V gene TRBV5-1 combines with J gene TRBJ2-2, with D possibly matching TRBD1 (6 bases). Germline V CDR1 and CDR2: SGHRS, YFSETQ. V was trimmed by 7 bases and J by 5 bases, leaving 12 bases between them. The CDR3 is 13 amino acids. The CDR3 DNA reads TGCGCCAGCGCCCTGGGGGCAACCGGGGAGCTGTTTTTT. The encoded protein is CASALGATGELFF.

The chain uses TRBV11-2 and TRBJ2-2; TRBD1 aligns across 8 bases. CDR3 length: 15 amino acids. The V and J ends lost 6 bases and 6 bases, in that order; junction bases with no gene match: 9. Germline V gene data show CDR1 as SGHAT and CDR2 as FQNNGV. CDR3 sequence: CASRQPGQAAGELFF. CDR3 sequence (DNA): TGTGCCAGCAGACAACCGGGACAGGCGGCCGGGGAGCTGTTTTTT. Together with reference TRBV11-2 and TRBJ2-2, the CDR3 gives the full variable domain: EAGVAQSPRYKIIEKRQSVAFWCNPISGHATLYWYQQILGQGPKLLIQFQNNGVVDDSQLPKDRFSAERLKGVDSTLKIQPAKLEDSAVYLCASRQPGQAAGELFFGEGSRLTVL.

The chain joins TRBV5-4 to TRBJ2-1, with TRBD1 identical over 10 bases. The CDR3 runs 17 residues. Per germline, CDR1 SGHNT and CDR2 YYREEE (reference sequence). With 0 bases clipped from V and 6 bases from J, the junction kept 9 bases outside the gene matches. The CDR3 DNA is TGTGCCAGCAGCTTGGGTGGGACAGGGGAGATCTTCAATGAGCAGTTCTTC. This encodes CASSLGGTGEIFNEQFF.

This clone was counted between two and nine times. The chain joins TRBV7-2 to TRBJ2-2; maybe TRBD2 (5 bases). V was cut by 5 bases and J by 0 bases, with 10 bases left in between. Germline CDR1 is SGHTA and CDR2 is FQGNSA. This CDR3 contains 15 residues. CDR3 amino acids: CASSRGSANTGELFF. In DNA form, the CDR3 reads TGTGCCAGCAGCCGTGGGAGTGCGAACACCGGGGAGCTGTTTTTT.

A few counts support this clone. V usage is TRBV4-2 and J usage is TRBJ1-5; possibly TRBD1 for D (6 bases). CDR3 length: 16 amino acids. The germline gives CDR1 LGHNA, CDR2 YNFKEQ. The ends were cut back, 2 bases at V and 3 bases at J, with 14 bases in the middle. The CDR3 is CASSQWSQGTNQPQHF. In DNA form, the CDR3 reads TGTGCCAGCAGCCAATGGAGTCAGGGGACCAATCAGCCCCAGCATTTT.

V and J are TRBV20-1 and TRBJ2-5, with a tentative D call TRBD2 (5 bases). Germline CDR1 reads DFQATT; CDR2 reads SNEGSKA (reference sequence). Trimming removed 3 bases at V and 9 bases at J, with 11 bases between. CDR3 length: 11 residues. CDR3 sequence (DNA): TGCAGTGCTAGGAAGGACTCATCCCAGTACTTC. It is translated as CSARKDSSQYF.

The genes are TRBV2 and TRBJ2-5, with D unclear. CDR3 length: 11 residues. V dropped 8 bases and J dropped 5 bases, with 9 bases sitting between them. Germline V gene sequence: CDR1 SNHLY, CDR2 FYNNEI. CDR3 region: CASSVLETQYF. CDR3 nucleotide sequence: TGTGCCAGCTCCGTCCTGGAGACCCAGTACTTC.

The chain employs TRBV9 and TRBJ2-1; 8 positions agree with TRBD2. The CDR3 consists of 16 residues. Germline V gives CDR1 SGDLS, CDR2 YYNGEE. Unmatched junction bases numbered 6, after V lost 0 bases and J lost 4 bases. The CDR3 reads CASSVGLSGGYNEQFF. The CDR3 DNA sequence: TGTGCCAGCAGCGTAGGGTTAAGCGGGGGTTACAATGAGCAGTTCTTC.

The V and J genes are TRBV5-1 and TRBJ1-4; 8 bases map to TRBD1. V was pared by 2 bases and J by 6 bases, with 3 bases of the junction left unmatched. Germline V lookup: CDR1 SGHRS, CDR2 YFSETQ. The CDR3 is 14 residues long. The DNA of the CDR3 is TGCGCCAGCAGCTTTCAGGGGGCGGATGAAAAACTGTTTTTT. Amino acids: CASSFQGADEKLFF.

The V call is TRBV9, the J call TRBJ2-2; 7 bases are a match to TRBD1. V lost 6 bases and J lost 3; bases outside the gene matches: 8. There are 15 residues in the CDR3. The germline gives CDR1 SGDLS, CDR2 YYNGEE. DNA for the CDR3: TGTGCCAGCAATGTCGGGACAGATTACACCGGGGAGCTGTTTTTT. It translates to CASNVGTDYTGELFF. Based on the CDR3 plus reference TRBV9 and TRBJ2-2, the full variable domain is DSGVTQTPKHLITATGQRVTLRCSPRSGDLSVYWYQQSLDQGLQFLIQYYNGEERAKGNILERFSAQQFPDLHSELNLSSLELGDSALYFCASNVGTDYTGELFFGEGSRLTVL.

This chain links TRBV4-3 with TRBJ2-1; perhaps TRBD2 as D (5 bases). The CDR3 totals 15 residues. V was cut by 0 bases and J by 4 bases, with 10 bases left in between. The germline V gene has CDR1 LGHNA and CDR2 YSLEER. CDR3 protein: CASSQDRERYNEQFF. Here the CDR3 DNA reads TGCGCCAGCAGCCAAGATAGGGAGAGGTACAATGAGCAGTTCTTC.

The rearrangement uses TRBV29-1 and TRBJ1-1; possible D gene TRBD1, 5 bases. The germline CDR1 and CDR2 sequences are SQVTM and ANQGSEA. V dropped 5 bases and J dropped 7 bases, with 23 bases sitting between them. The CDR3 has 15 residues. For the CDR3, the DNA is TGCAGCGTTACATCCGGGGGGACGTCGGCAAGTGAAGCTTTCTTT. Encoded protein: CSVTSGGTSASEAFF.

CDR3 residues: CAISELPGGGQNTEAFF. In DNA, the CDR3 is TGTGCCATCAGTGAGTTGCCCGGGGGGGGGCAGAACACTGAAGCTTTCTTT. The chain has TRBV10-3 and TRBJ1-1; the D gene is possibly TRBD1 (6 bases). Germline V gives CDR1 ENHRY, CDR2 SYGVKD. The germline V and J ends were trimmed by 1 base and 1 base, with 16 bases remaining between them. There are 17 residues in the CDR3.

The V and J genes are TRBV5-1 and TRBJ1-1; 8 bases fit TRBD1. V gave up 2 bases and J gave up 3 bases; unmatched junction bases: 6. Germline CDR1 SGHRS, CDR2 YFSETQ. The CDR3 is made up of 15 amino acids. The CDR3 protein is CASSLDRGIDTEAFF. In DNA form, the CDR3 reads TGCGCCAGCAGCTTAGACAGGGGAATTGACACTGAAGCTTTCTTT.